This T cell receptor beta chain emerged from a study of blood T cell repertoires in COVID-19. V lost 2 bases to trimming and J lost 3 bases, with 11 bases between them. In germline, CDR1 is ENHRY, CDR2 SYGVKD. The CDR3 has 15 amino acids. Clones were sequenced by immunoSEQ multiplex PCR, and TCRdb holds only the in-frame ones, with some missing. The table lists 110,000 to 150,000 clones, more than 75% of them singletons. Sequencing was done on a sample of PBMCs or T cells enriched from blood (not recorded which). This receptor was taken from a man in his 60s who had recovered from COVID-19. The gene calls are TRBV10-3 and TRBJ1-3, with no clear D. The CDR3 DNA follows: TGTGCCATCAGTGAGGCCGGGTTGGATGGAAACACCATATATTTT. Protein: CAISEAGLDGNTIYF.